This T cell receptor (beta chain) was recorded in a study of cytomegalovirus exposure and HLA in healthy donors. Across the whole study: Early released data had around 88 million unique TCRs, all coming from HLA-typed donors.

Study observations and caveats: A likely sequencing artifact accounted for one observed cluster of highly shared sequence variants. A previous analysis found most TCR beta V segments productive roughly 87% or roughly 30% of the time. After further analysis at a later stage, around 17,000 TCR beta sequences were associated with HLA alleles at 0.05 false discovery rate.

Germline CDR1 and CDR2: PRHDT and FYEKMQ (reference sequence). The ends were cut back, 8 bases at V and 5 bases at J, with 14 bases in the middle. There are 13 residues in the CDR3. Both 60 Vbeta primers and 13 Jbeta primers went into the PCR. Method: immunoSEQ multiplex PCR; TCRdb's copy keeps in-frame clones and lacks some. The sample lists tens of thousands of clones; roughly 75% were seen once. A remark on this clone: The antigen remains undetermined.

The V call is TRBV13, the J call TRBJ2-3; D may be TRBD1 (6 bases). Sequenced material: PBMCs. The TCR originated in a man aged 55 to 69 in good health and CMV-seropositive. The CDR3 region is CASVQGREDTQYF. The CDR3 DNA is TGTGCCAGCGTGCAGGGGAGAGAAGATACGCAGTATTTT.